One sample yielded the 10 T cell receptor beta chains listed below, sequenced in a study of cytotoxic CD8 clonotypes in ibrutinib-treated CLL. Libraries were prepared by immunoSEQ multiplex PCR; TCRdb keeps only in-frame clonotypes and omits some of them. The repertoire holds hundreds of thousands of clones, with just under 80% as singletons. This specimen consisted of PBMCs, obtained after 12 months of ibrutinib treatment. The source is a human donor with chronic lymphocytic leukemia.

The rearrangement joins TRBV27 to TRBJ1-2, with a weak D call TRBD1 (5 bases). This CDR3 has 16 residues. In germline, CDR1 is MNHEY, CDR2 SMNVEV (reference sequence). Trimming stripped 5 bases from V and 8 bases from J, with 24 bases between. The CDR3 nucleotides are TGTGCCAGCAGTCCCAATCGAGTCGGTAGAGAGGGGGGCTACACCTTC. Protein product: CASSPNRVGREGGYTF.

The chain carries TRBV19 and TRBJ2-1; either TRBD1 or TRBD2 may supply D (5 bases each). The CDR3 loop spans 14 amino acids. The germline V gene encodes CDR1 LNHDA and CDR2 SQIVND (reference sequence). Trimming stripped 5 bases from V and 1 base from J, with 9 bases between. The CDR3 spells CASSWGNSYNEQFF. The DNA of the CDR3 is TGTGCCAGTAGTTGGGGGAATTCCTACAATGAGCAGTTCTTC.

This sequence joins TRBV14 and TRBJ2-5; 8 nucleotides match TRBD2. Germline lookup yields CDR1 SGHDN and CDR2 FVKESK. The CDR3 loop spans 14 amino acids. V gave up 1 base and J gave up 10 bases; unmatched junction bases: 8. The CDR3 here is CASSQVAGPSLQYF. The CDR3 DNA reads TGTGCCAGCAGCCAAGTAGCGGGGCCCTCGCTCCAGTACTTC.

This chain uses TRBV15 with TRBJ1-1; 10 positions agree with TRBD1. In germline, CDR1 is LNHNV, CDR2 YYDKDF (reference sequence). This CDR3 has 15 amino acids. V gave up 6 bases and J gave up 4 bases; unmatched junction bases: 8. The CDR3 DNA reads TGTGCCACCAGTAACTGGACAGGGGGTAGCACTGAAGCTTTCTTT. Protein: CATSNWTGGSTEAFF.

The V gene is TRBV25-1, the J gene TRBJ2-5; possibly TRBD1 or TRBD2 for D (7 bases each). This CDR3 has 17 residues. Germline CDR1 is MGHDK and CDR2 is SYGVNS. V was cut by 7 bases and J by 5 bases, with 26 bases left in between. The CDR3 is CASNPSGPDREGETQYF. CDR3 bases: TGTGCCAGCAATCCAAGCGGGCCTGACAGGGAGGGGGAGACCCAGTACTTC. The variable domain in full, with the rest retrieved from reference TRBV25-1 and TRBJ2-5, is EADIYQTPRYLVIGTGKKITLECSQTMGHDKMYWYQQDPGMELHLIHYSYGVNSTEKGDLSSESTVSRIRTEHFPLTLESARPSHTSQYLCASNPSGPDREGETQYFGPGTRLLVL.

V gene TRBV6-1 combines with J gene TRBJ1-3; D is possibly TRBD1 (6 bases). Germline CDR1 MNHNS, CDR2 SASEGT. The CDR3 has 14 amino acids. V was cut by 8 bases and J by 4 bases, with 15 bases left in between. The CDR3 spells CASGGQYSGNTIYF. Here the CDR3 DNA reads TGTGCCAGCGGGGGACAATACTCGGGAAACACCATATATTTT.

This chain uses TRBV4-2 with TRBJ1-2; 9 nucleotides line up with TRBD1. Germline CDR1 LGHNA, CDR2 YNFKEQ. There are 15 residues in the CDR3. V was pared by 4 bases and J by 2 bases, with 5 bases of the junction left unmatched. The CDR3 here is CASSPGQGENYGYTF. CDR3 DNA sequence: TGTGCCAGCAGCCCGGGACAGGGAGAGAACTATGGCTACACCTTC.

The chain uses TRBV28 and TRBJ2-7; TRBD2 is a possible D gene (6 bases). The V gene's germline CDR1 is MDHEN and CDR2 SYDVKM. Trimming took off 4 bases at V and 5 bases at J, with 12 bases between the two ends. This CDR3 contains 13 residues. The CDR3 is CASSYGSGDEQYF. The CDR3 nucleotides read TGTGCCAGCAGTTACGGGAGCGGCGACGAGCAGTACTTC.

In this sample, this clone turned up once. The rearrangement links TRBV19 to TRBJ2-2; 10 bases align to TRBD2. CDR1 and CDR2 from the germline V gene are LNHDA and SQIVND (reference sequence). Trimming took 6 bases from V and 4 from J; bases not matched to a gene: 8. This CDR3 has 16 residues. DNA for the CDR3: TGTGCCAGTAGCCGCCGCCTAGCGGGGGCCACCGGGGAGCTGTTTTTT. Translating it yields CASSRRLAGATGELFF.

The chain carries TRBV6-4 and TRBJ2-3; a weak D match, TRBD1 (5 bases). In germline, CDR1 is MRHNA, CDR2 SNTAGT. The CDR3 extends over 14 amino acids. Trimming pared 3 bases from V and 0 bases from J, leaving 7 bases between. DNA for the CDR3: TGTGCCAGCAGTGATGACAGTAGCACAGATACGCAGTATTTT. Its translation is CASSDDSSTDTQYF.